This section outlines one T cell receptor beta chain sequence together with its context. Its antigen remains unknown. Primers: 60 Vbeta forward and 13 Jbeta reverse. Using immunoSEQ multiplex PCR, the repertoire was profiled, and TCRdb retains in-frame clones only, with some absent. The sample lists 190,000 or so clones; roughly four fifths were seen once. The data derive from a study of cytomegalovirus exposure and HLA in healthy donors. Across the whole study: One earlier analysis, a look at 150 million to 200 million T cells, found about 110 million unique TCR beta sequences. Early on, a data release was issued that held roughly 80 million unique TCRs from HLA-typed donors.

Study-level points and caveats: TCR beta V- and J-gene trimming, according to a later analysis, was linked to a missense DCLRE1C variant.

This receptor was obtained from a boy aged 2 to 10 in good health and CMV-seronegative. The sample taken for sequencing was PBMCs.

CDR3 amino acids: CAISPIIAGGQETQYF. CDR3 DNA sequence: TGTGCCATCAGTCCAATTATAGCGGGGGGGCAGGAGACCCAGTACTTC. V and J are TRBV10-3 and TRBJ2-5, with 11 bases that match TRBD2. Germline CDR1 is ENHRY and CDR2 is SYGVKD. This CDR3 spans 16 amino acids. V shed 5 bases, J shed 5 bases, and the junction held 10 bases outside the gene matches.